Listed below are T cell receptor beta chains from one sample, sequenced in a study of T cell repertoires in cytomegalovirus infection. Their specific antigens are unknown. TCRdb re-analysed the reads in MiXCR, keeping a single row per CDR3 protein. The sample shows about 700,000 distinct CDR3 sequences, around 32% of them seen only once. The specimen was cultured PBMCs, collected from culture after CMV antigen stimulation. The receptor source for this set is a human donor in good health (CMV status not recorded). Some clones in this sample may be carry-over from other donors' samples. CDR3s include the opening cysteine and the closing phenylalanine or tryptophan. D genes are given only for firm matches. Clone size is given for some rows only: seen once, a few or many times, or a class if the clone is expanded.

d_call | j_call | clone_size | v_call | cdr3_aa | cdr3_nt
NA | TRBJ1-1 | few | TRBV4-3 | CASSQDTVKTEAFF | TGCGCCAGCAGCCAAGATACGGTGAAAACTGAAGCTTTCTTT
NA | TRBJ1-6 | NA | TRBV28 | CASGEGQGSPLHF | TGTGCCAGCGGGGAGGGTCAAGGTTCACCCCTCCACTTT
TRBD2 | TRBJ2-1 | few | TRBV6-2/TRBV6-3 | CASRLSGSSYNEQFF | TGTGCCAGCAGGCTTAGCGGGAGCTCCTACAATGAGCAGTTCTTC
TRBD2 | TRBJ2-7 | few | TRBV6-2/TRBV6-3 | CASSYASGRARGYEQYF | TGTGCCAGCAGTTACGCTAGCGGGAGGGCCCGGGGCTACGAGCAGTACTTC
NA | TRBJ1-1 | few | TRBV6-2/TRBV6-3 | CASSYGRYTEAFF | TGTGCCAGCAGTTATGGACGGTACACTGAAGCTTTCTTT
TRBD1 | TRBJ2-7 | NA | TRBV6-1 | CASTETGSEQYF | TGTGCCAGCACCGAGACAGGGTCCGAGCAGTACTTC
TRBD2 | TRBJ2-4 | NA | TRBV20-1 | CSARDKPGTRGIPNIQYF | TGCAGTGCTAGAGATAAGCCGGGGACTAGGGGTATCCCAAACATTCAGTACTTC
NA | TRBJ1-1 | NA | TRBV20-1 | CSAREWKNTEAFF | TGCAGTGCTAGAGAATGGAAGAACACTGAAGCTTTCTTT
TRBD1 | TRBJ2-7 | NA | TRBV7-4 | CASSFEDRGYHEQYF | TGTGCCAGCAGCTTCGAGGACAGGGGGTACCACGAGCAGTACTTC
NA | TRBJ1-3 | few | TRBV12-3/TRBV12-4 | CASGAGTSGNTIYF | TGTGCCAGCGGAGCAGGGACATCTGGAAACACCATATATTTT
NA | TRBJ2-3 | many | TRBV7-2 | CASSWITDTQYF | TGTGCCAGCAGTTGGATCACAGATACGCAGTATTTT
TRBD2 | TRBJ2-7 | NA | TRBV20-1 | CSGYLADEQYF | TGCAGTGGATACCTAGCGGACGAGCAGTACTTC
TRBD2 | TRBJ2-3 | NA | TRBV6-2/TRBV6-3 | CASSYSVTSGSFTDTQYF | TGTGCCAGCAGTTACTCGGTAACCAGCGGGAGTTTCACAGATACGCAGTATTTT
TRBD2 | TRBJ2-1 | NA | TRBV20-1 | CSARDGGAGGIPNEQFF | TGCAGTGCTAGAGATGGTGGAGCGGGAGGGATACCCAATGAGCAGTTCTTC
NA | TRBJ2-5 | few | TRBV29-1 | CSVWLTETQYF | TGCAGCGTTTGGTTAACGGAGACCCAGTACTTC
NA | TRBJ1-1 | NA | TRBV9 | CASSAQGLNTEAFF | TGTGCCAGCAGTGCCCAGGGGTTGAACACTGAAGCTTTCTTT
TRBD2 | TRBJ2-7 | few | TRBV7-2 | CASSAGGGQTYEQYF | TGTGCCAGCAGCGCCGGCGGGGGTCAGACCTACGAGCAGTACTTC
NA | TRBJ2-5 | NA | TRBV29-1 | CSVEGAGQETQYF | TGCAGCGTTGAAGGCGCCGGCCAAGAGACCCAGTACTTC
NA | TRBJ2-5 | NA | TRBV19 | CASSIGGGFETQYF | TGTGCCAGTAGTATCGGCGGCGGGTTTGAAACCCAGTACTTC
TRBD1 | TRBJ1-5 | NA | TRBV4-3 | CASSQDRGRYQPQHF | TGCGCCAGCAGCCAAGACAGGGGGCGGTATCAGCCCCAGCATTTT
TRBD2 | TRBJ2-7 | NA | TRBV11-2 | CASSLDVLAGSYEQYF | TGTGCCAGCAGCTTAGATGTGCTAGCGGGATCCTACGAGCAGTACTTC
TRBD2 | TRBJ2-3 | few | TRBV11-2 | CASSFYSGRTDTQYF | TGTGCCAGCAGCTTTTATAGCGGGCGCACAGATACGCAGTATTTT
NA | TRBJ2-1 | NA | TRBV10-3 | CAISELAKDEQFF | TGTGCCATCAGTGAACTAGCCAAGGATGAGCAGTTCTTC